These 31 T cell receptor beta chains were sequenced from one sample in a study of shared T cell receptors in the human thymus. Sequenced by immunoSEQ multiplex PCR; TCRdb stores in-frame clones only, minus some. The data show hundreds of thousands of clones, around 89% seen once. The same data also went into a second study, on human thymus T cells.

The sequenced sample was thymocytes. The receptors come from a boy in the first two years of life with a congenital heart defect.

The chain carries TRBV7-6 and TRBJ2-3; 8 bases align to TRBD1. Losses at the gene ends were 3 bases for V and 1 base for J; bases not matched to a gene: 3. This CDR3 is 15 amino acids long. Per germline, CDR1 SGHVS and CDR2 FNYEAQ. For the CDR3, the DNA is TGTGCCAGCAGCTTGACAGGGGCGGGCACAGATACGCAGTATTTT. As protein: CASSLTGAGTDTQYF. Full variable domain (missing parts from reference TRBV7-6 and TRBJ2-3): GAGVSQSPRYKVTKRGQDVALRCDPISGHVSLYWYRQALGQGPEFLTYFNYEAQQDKSGLPNDRFSAERPEGSISTLTIQRTEQRDSAMYRCASSLTGAGTDTQYFGPGTRLTVL.

The rearrangement links TRBV9 to TRBJ1-2; D ambiguous. The V and J ends lost 0 bases and 8 bases respectively, with 11 bases between them. This CDR3 region has 13 residues. Germline loops: CDR1 SGDLS, CDR2 YYNGEE. This chain's CDR3 is CASSVDRVGGYTF. For the CDR3, the DNA is TGTGCCAGCAGCGTAGACCGGGTCGGAGGCTACACCTTC.

The V gene is TRBV5-1, the J gene TRBJ2-1; D ambiguous. Germline loops: CDR1 SGHRS, CDR2 YFSETQ. The CDR3 has 14 residues. V was clipped by 0 bases and J by 2 bases, with 6 bases between them. The CDR3 DNA sequence: TGCGCCAGCAGCTTGGTAGAGCCCTACAATGAGCAGTTCTTC. This encodes CASSLVEPYNEQFF.

The chain carries TRBV11-2 and TRBJ2-7, with 13 bases that match TRBD2. The CDR3 covers 16 residues. Germline assignment: CDR1 SGHAT and CDR2 FQNNGV. V shed 6 bases, J shed 1 base, and the junction held 6 bases outside the gene matches. The CDR3 sequence is CASSTGLAGDSYEQYF. Here the CDR3 DNA reads TGTGCCAGCAGTACCGGACTAGCGGGGGATTCCTACGAGCAGTACTTC.

The CDR3 DNA reads as TGTGCCAGCAGCTCCGGTGACAGGAGCTCCTACAATGAGCAGTTCTTC. Its translation is CASSSGDRSSYNEQFF. The chain has TRBV5-4 and TRBJ2-1; D is possibly TRBD1 (6 bases). V was pared by 3 bases and J by 0 bases, with 13 bases between. The V gene's germline CDR1 is SGHNT and CDR2 YYREEE (reference sequence). The CDR3 is made up of 16 amino acids.

In this sample, this clone turned up once. The chain carries TRBV11-2 and TRBJ2-1, with 14 bases fitting TRBD2. CDR1 and CDR2 (germline): SGHAT, FQNNGV. With V trimmed by 4 bases and J by 5 bases, 10 bases remained unmatched. The CDR3 runs to 18 residues. CDR3 sequence reads: CASSSGTSGGGTHNEQFF. CDR3 nucleotides: TGTGCCAGCAGCTCCGGGACTAGCGGGGGTGGTACCCACAATGAGCAGTTCTTC.

This clone turned up a few times. In nucleotides, the CDR3 is TGTGCCAGCAGCCAAGGGGCGTTCTTGAGGACATTGAGCACAGATACGCAGTATTTT. It specifies CASSQGAFLRTLSTDTQYF. This chain connects TRBV4-2 to TRBJ2-3, with D maybe TRBD1 (5 bases). This CDR3 has 19 residues. The V gene lost 1 base and the J gene lost 0 bases, with 20 bases spanning the gap. The germline gives CDR1 LGHNA, CDR2 YNFKEQ.

This clone is a singleton in its sample. The rearrangement joins TRBV6-5 to TRBJ2-7; D gene ambiguous. Trimming left V 0 bases short and J 2 bases short, with 8 bases between. Germline V gene sequence: CDR1 MNHEY, CDR2 SVGAGI. The CDR3 consists of 14 residues. CDR3 loop: CASSYSGNTYEQYF. The CDR3 DNA is TGTGCCAGCAGTTACTCGGGCAACACCTACGAGCAGTACTTC.

The chain couples TRBV5-6 to TRBJ2-1; a possible D gene is TRBD1 (6 bases). This CDR3 comprises 19 residues. V lost 2 bases and J lost 4, with 25 bases in between. Germline loops: CDR1 SGHDT, CDR2 YYEEEE. The CDR3 bases are TGTGCCAGCAGCTTCCGAGGACAGCCCCGGCCGGGTCCTTACAATGAGCAGTTCTTC. This encodes CASSFRGQPRPGPYNEQFF.

This clone has a handful of counts. The rearrangement uses TRBV28 and TRBJ2-2; TRBD1 matches at 7 bases. Germline CDR1 and CDR2: MDHEN and SYDVKM. Germline trimming cut 2 bases from V and 4 bases from J; bases unmatched to any gene: 4. This CDR3 spans 15 amino acids. The CDR3 spells CASSLGQGVTGELFF. The CDR3 DNA reads as TGTGCCAGCAGTTTAGGGCAGGGGGTCACCGGGGAGCTGTTTTTT.

The J gene is TRBJ2-7, the V gene TRBV7-2; D possibly corresponds to TRBD1 (6 bases). The germline V and J ends were trimmed by 2 bases and 4 bases, with 12 bases remaining between them. CDR3 length: 14 amino acids. Per germline, CDR1 SGHTA and CDR2 FQGNSA. As DNA, the CDR3 is TGTGCCAGCAGCTTAAACAGGGCTCAGTACGAGCAGTACTTC. Encoded protein: CASSLNRAQYEQYF.

The rearrangement links TRBV7-9 to TRBJ2-2; the D gene is possibly TRBD1 (6 bases). Trimming pared 5 bases from V and 6 bases from J, leaving 13 bases between. The CDR3 consists of 14 residues. Looked up from germline, CDR1 is SEHNR and CDR2 is FQNEAQ (reference sequence). In DNA form, the CDR3 reads TGTGCCAGCAGCCTACAGGGTTTTCCCGGGGAGCTGTTTTTT. This gives the protein CASSLQGFPGELFF.

V is TRBV27 and J is TRBJ2-1, with 11 positions matching TRBD2. V lost 2 bases to trimming and J lost 0 bases; unmatched junction nucleotides: 9. The CDR3 is 19 amino acids. CDR1 MNHEY and CDR2 SMNVEV come from the germline V gene (reference sequence). The CDR3 region is CASSLPFRTSGSSYNEQFF. The CDR3 DNA follows: TGTGCCAGCAGTTTACCCTTCCGAACTAGCGGGAGCTCCTACAATGAGCAGTTCTTC.

This clone was recorded only once. This chain connects TRBV18 to TRBJ2-3, with 11 positions matching TRBD1. The CDR3 covers 16 residues. Germline assignment: CDR1 KGHSH and CDR2 LQKENI. V gave up 4 bases and J gave up 2 bases; unmatched junction bases: 5. DNA for the CDR3: TGTGCCAGCTCACTCTCGGACAGGGGGCACACAGATACGCAGTATTTT. It codes for CASSLSDRGHTDTQYF. The full variable domain, with the rest looked up from reference TRBV18 and TRBJ2-3, is NAGVMQNPRHLVRRRGQEARLRCSPMKGHSHVYWYRQLPEEGLKFMVYLQKENIIDESGMPKERFSAEFPKEGPSILRIQQVVRGDSAAYFCASSLSDRGHTDTQYFGPGTRLTVL.

The chain couples TRBV11-2 to TRBJ1-1; the match to TRBD1 covers 9 bases. The V gene end was trimmed by 5 bases and the J gene end by 4 bases; junction bases not matched to a gene: 5. Per germline, CDR1 SGHAT and CDR2 FQNNGV. This CDR3 spans 14 amino acids. The CDR3 here is CASSPQDRGTEAFF. The DNA for the CDR3 is TGTGCCAGCAGCCCTCAGGACAGGGGCACTGAAGCTTTCTTT.

V usage is TRBV9 and J usage is TRBJ2-3; 7 positions match TRBD1. Germline V gene data show CDR1 as SGDLS and CDR2 as YYNGEE. J gave up 0 bases and V 0 bases, and 7 bases lay outside the gene matches. CDR3 length equals 17 residues. CDR3 protein: CASSVVPGTASTDTQYF. DNA of the CDR3: TGTGCCAGCAGCGTAGTACCCGGGACAGCCAGCACAGATACGCAGTATTTT.

The chain carries TRBV4-3 and TRBJ2-3; 10 nucleotides align to TRBD2. V lost 4 bases and J lost 2; bases outside the gene matches: 6. CDR3 length equals 16 residues. CDR1 is LGHNA, CDR2 YSLEER, per germline. In DNA, the CDR3 is TGCGCCAGCAGCCGACGGACTAGCGGAACCACAGATACGCAGTATTTT. The encoded protein is CASSRRTSGTTDTQYF.

The rearrangement uses TRBV30 and TRBJ1-5; D not resolved. The ends were cut back, 3 bases at V and 1 base at J, with 16 bases in the middle. CDR1 GTSNPN and CDR2 SVGIG come from the germline V gene (reference sequence). The CDR3 covers 16 residues. The CDR3 region is CAWSDREKRSNQPQHF. The CDR3 nucleotides are TGTGCCTGGAGCGACCGGGAGAAGAGAAGCAATCAGCCCCAGCATTTT.

The chain joins TRBV10-2 to TRBJ2-7, with D possibly matching TRBD2 (5 bases). Looked up from germline, CDR1 is WSHSY and CDR2 is SAAADI. The CDR3 loop spans 12 amino acids. V was clipped by 7 bases and J by 4 bases, with 11 bases between them. The CDR3 region is CASKLRAYEQYF. As DNA, the CDR3 is TGCGCCAGCAAATTGAGGGCTTACGAGCAGTACTTC.

This clone was seen a single time. This chain links TRBV5-1 with TRBJ2-1; D unclear. The germline V gene has CDR1 SGHRS and CDR2 YFSETQ. The V and J ends lost 3 bases and 0 bases respectively, with 7 bases between them. This CDR3 is 14 amino acids long. CDR3 sequence (DNA): TGCGCCAGCAGCTCATTAGCCTCCTACAATGAGCAGTTCTTC. Translating gives CASSSLASYNEQFF.

The chain joins TRBV28 to TRBJ2-2, with a tentative D call TRBD1 (5 bases). Per the germline V gene, CDR1 is MDHEN and CDR2 is SYDVKM. CDR3 length: 14 residues. Trimming removed 3 bases at V and 4 bases at J, with 9 bases between. Here the CDR3 DNA reads TGTGCCAGCAGTTTCAGGGTCTCCACCGGGGAGCTGTTTTTT. Its translation is CASSFRVSTGELFF. The entire variable domain, with the rest obtained from reference TRBV28 and TRBJ2-2, is as follows: DVKVTQSSRYLVKRTGEKVFLECVQDMDHENMFWYRQDPGLGLRLIYFSYDVKMKEKGDIPEGYSVSREKKERFSLILESASTNQTSMYLCASSFRVSTGELFFGEGSRLTVL.

The rearrangement uses TRBV27 and TRBJ2-7, with D perhaps matching TRBD1 (5 bases). This CDR3 region has 14 residues. Germline V gives CDR1 MNHEY, CDR2 SMNVEV (reference sequence). V dropped 10 bases and J dropped 4 bases, with 20 bases sitting between them. The CDR3 region has the DNA TGTGCCAACAAGGGGTTCGCACAAATTTACGAGCAGTACTTC. Translated, it gives CANKGFAQIYEQYF.

The chain uses TRBV7-2 and TRBJ2-7, with a possible D match to TRBD2 (6 bases). This CDR3 spans 14 amino acids. The germline CDR1 and CDR2 sequences are SGHTA and FQGNSA. Trimming took off 4 bases at V and 0 bases at J, with 10 bases between the two ends. As DNA, the CDR3 is TGTGCCAGCAGCTACAACGGGAGCTCCTACGAGCAGTACTTC. It specifies CASSYNGSSYEQYF.

The rearrangement links TRBV9 to TRBJ2-3; 12 bases line up with TRBD2. The CDR3 runs 18 residues. Germline trimming cut 0 bases from V and 0 bases from J; bases unmatched to any gene: 5. Germline V gives CDR1 SGDLS, CDR2 YYNGEE. This chain's CDR3 is CASSVESGTSGSTDTQYF. CDR3 nucleotide sequence: TGTGCCAGCAGCGTAGAGTCCGGGACTAGCGGGAGCACAGATACGCAGTATTTT.

V gene TRBV5-1 combines with J gene TRBJ1-2, with TRBD1 matching 7 bases. The V segment lost 3 bases and the J segment 3 bases; nucleotides outside the gene matches: 8. The CDR3 spans 15 residues. Germline CDR1 is SGHRS and CDR2 is YFSETQ. Here the CDR3 reads CASSSHRGVDYGYTF. The CDR3 nucleotides are TGCGCCAGCAGCTCCCACAGGGGTGTCGACTATGGCTACACCTTC.

V and J are TRBV19 and TRBJ2-3, with a possible D match to TRBD1 (6 bases). V shed 7 bases and J shed 3 bases, with 11 bases lying between them. Germline V lookup: CDR1 LNHDA, CDR2 SQIVND (reference sequence). The CDR3 is 13 residues long. The CDR3 sequence: CASTGVGTDTQYF. CDR3 coding DNA: TGTGCCAGTACAGGGGTTGGGACAGATACGCAGTATTTT. Together with reference TRBV19 and TRBJ2-3, the CDR3 gives the full variable domain: DGGITQSPKYLFRKEGQNVTLSCEQNLNHDAMYWYRQDPGQGLRLIYYSQIVNDFQKGDIAEGYSVSREKKESFPLTVTSAQKNPTAFYLCASTGVGTDTQYFGPGTRLTVL.

The chain uses TRBV4-2 and TRBJ2-2; D possibly corresponds to TRBD2 (6 bases). V lost 0 bases and J lost 2, with 13 bases in between. In germline, CDR1 is LGHNA, CDR2 YNFKEQ. There are 17 residues in the CDR3. The chain's CDR3 is CASSQDSLASNTGELFF. DNA of the CDR3: TGTGCCAGCAGCCAAGATAGCCTAGCGAGTAACACCGGGGAGCTGTTTTTT.

The chain carries TRBV4-1 and TRBJ1-5, with TRBD1 matching over 7 bases. Germline V lookup: CDR1 MGHRA, CDR2 YSYEKL. After removal of 4 bases from V and 1 base from J, the junction contained 10 bases not matched to a gene. CDR3 size: 17 residues. In nucleotides, the CDR3 is TGCGCCAGCAGCCTAACGACAGGGTTGGGAAGCAATCAGCCCCAGCATTTT. Protein sequence: CASSLTTGLGSNQPQHF.

The chain carries TRBV7-9 and TRBJ2-1; 7 bases are a match to TRBD2. Per germline, CDR1 SEHNR and CDR2 FQNEAQ (reference sequence). Trimming took 5 bases from V and 5 from J; bases not matched to a gene: 12. The CDR3 totals 16 residues. The CDR3: CASSRRASGNDNEQFF. CDR3 DNA sequence: TGTGCCAGCAGCCGTCGCGCTAGCGGAAATGACAATGAGCAGTTCTTC.

This clone has only a few counts. V is TRBV2 and J is TRBJ2-7; D remains unclear. CDR3 size: 11 residues. The germline V gene encodes CDR1 SNHLY and CDR2 FYNNEI. V was trimmed by 4 bases and J by 2 bases, leaving 3 bases between them. CDR3 in amino acids: CASSGPYEQYF. CDR3 nucleotide sequence: TGTGCCAGCAGTGGGCCCTACGAGCAGTACTTC.

This clone showed up just once. The chain links TRBV7-2 to TRBJ1-3; TRBD1 agrees at 7 bases. The V and J ends lost 1 base and 0 bases, in that order; junction bases with no gene match: 3. Germline V CDR1 and CDR2: SGHTA, FQGNSA. The CDR3 contains 16 residues. CDR3 in DNA: TGTGCCAGCAGCTTAGACGACAGGGACTCTGGAAACACCATATATTTT. It codes for CASSLDDRDSGNTIYF.